The 8 T cell receptor beta chains given below trace back to one sample, sequenced in a study of response to subunit inactivated influenza vaccine. From the RT-PCR reads, TCRdb called clonotypes with MiXCR, one entry per CDR3 protein. This sample has about 240,000 distinct CDR3 sequences; 9% to 15% occur once, and the top ten carry roughly 7.7%. The material was non-naive T cells sorted from PBMCs, obtained 14 to 15 days before vaccination. The receptor set was obtained from a man aged 50 to 59 who received an inactivated influenza vaccine.

This clonotype was counted ten times or more. The chain combines TRBV12-3 or TRBV12-4 with TRBJ1-2, with 7 positions matching TRBD1. This CDR3 has 13 residues. J was trimmed by 12 bases and V by 3 bases; bases with no gene match: 10. The CDR3 loop reads CASSLSGQRPDTF. The CDR3 nucleotides are TGTGCCAGCAGTTTGTCGGGACAGAGACCCGACACCTTC.

The chain couples TRBV4-3 to TRBJ1-2, with no clear D. CDR3 length: 15 amino acids. Trimming shortened V by 0 bases and J by 4 bases, and 12 bases separated the two germline ends. The germline V gene has CDR1 LGHNA and CDR2 YSLEER. CDR3 in DNA: TGCGCCAGCAGCCAAGATGTGGGTTCCGGCTATGGCTACACCTTC. This sequence encodes CASSQDVGSGYGYTF.

The chain has TRBV20-1 and TRBJ2-5, with D perhaps matching TRBD2 (6 bases). V lost 4 bases and J lost 7, with 13 bases in between. There are 12 residues in the CDR3. Germline V gene lookup returns CDR1 DFQATT and CDR2 SNEGSKA (reference sequence). CDR3 nucleotides: TGCAGTGCTAATAGCGGCGATGGGACCCAGTACTTC. Protein: CSANSGDGTQYF.

This clonotype was seen only a few times. V and J are TRBV7-2 and TRBJ2-7; D is ambiguous. This CDR3 is built from 13 residues. Deletions cut 3 bases from V and 5 bases from J, with 11 bases between. Germline values: CDR1 SGHTA, CDR2 FQGNSA. CDR3 in DNA: TGTGCCAGCAGCTTTGCCCAGCGCCACGAGCAGTACTTC. Translation gives CASSFAQRHEQYF. Complete variable domain (other parts from reference TRBV7-2 and TRBJ2-7): GAGVSQSPSNKVTEKGKDVELRCDPISGHTALYWYRQSLGQGLEFLIYFQGNSAPDKSGLPSDRFSAERTGGSVSTLTIQRTQQEDSAVYLCASSFAQRHEQYFGPGTRLTVT.

This clonotype has more than one count but fewer than ten. The CDR3 sequence: CSARIFGGSEETQYF. The CDR3 region has the DNA TGCAGTGCTAGAATTTTCGGCGGGAGTGAGGAGACCCAGTACTTC. V is TRBV20-1 and J is TRBJ2-5; 7 bases match TRBD2. CDR3 length equals 15 residues. V lost 2 bases, J lost 5 bases, and 11 bases stayed unmatched. Germline CDR1 is DFQATT and CDR2 is SNEGSKA (reference sequence).

The chain couples TRBV20-1 to TRBJ2-7, with D possibly being TRBD1 (6 bases). The CDR3 runs to 13 residues. V lost 5 bases and J lost 3, with 14 bases in between. Germline assignment: CDR1 DFQATT and CDR2 SNEGSKA (reference sequence). The CDR3 sequence: CSAQGQSYYEQYF. CDR3 DNA sequence: TGCAGTGCTCAGGGGCAGTCTTACTACGAGCAGTACTTC.

The V and J genes are TRBV7-6 and TRBJ1-2; tentatively, D is TRBD1 (5 bases). V was clipped by 1 base and J by 3 bases, with 12 bases between them. This CDR3 contains 15 residues. Germline values: CDR1 SGHVS, CDR2 FNYEAQ. CDR3 nucleotides: TGTGCCAGCAGCTTAGGGGGGTCGAAAGACTATGGCTACACCTTC. This codes for CASSLGGSKDYGYTF. The full variable domain, its missing parts supplied by reference TRBV7-6 and TRBJ1-2, is GAGVSQSPRYKVTKRGQDVALRCDPISGHVSLYWYRQALGQGPEFLTYFNYEAQQDKSGLPNDRFSAERPEGSISTLTIQRTEQRDSAMYRCASSLGGSKDYGYTFGSGTRLTVV.

A few counts support this clonotype. The chain carries TRBV4-2 and TRBJ2-2; TRBD2 aligns across 12 bases. The CDR3 is 17 amino acids. The germline CDR1 and CDR2 sequences are LGHNA and YNFKEQ. Trimming took 4 bases from V and 5 from J; bases not matched to a gene: 8. The CDR3 region has the DNA TGTGCCAGCAGCCCGACTAGCGGGAGAGAGGATACCGGGGAGCTGTTTTTT. It specifies CASSPTSGREDTGELFF.